A selection of T cell receptor beta chains follows, all from one sample in a study of T cell repertoires in cytomegalovirus infection. Each CDR3 protein gets one entry after TCRdb re-called the reads with MiXCR. The sample holds 480,000 or so distinct CDR3 sequences, about 10% seen once. Sequences were obtained from PBMCs. The receptor source for this set is a human donor in good health (CMV status not recorded). Some clones in this sample may be carry-over from other donors' samples. Each CDR3 is given with its conserved first and last residue. Fields, in order: V gene, clone size, J gene, D gene, CDR3 DNA, CDR3 protein. D genes are given only for firm matches. Size tells how often a clone was seen (once, few, many) or the class of an expanded clone, and some rows leave it out.

TRBV28	-	TRBJ2-2	-	TGTGCCAGCAGTTCTTCCTACCGGGACCCGGATCGGACCGGGGAGCTGTTTTTT	CASSSSYRDPDRTGELFF
TRBV29-1	-	TRBJ2-1	TRBD1	TGCAGCGCGGTAGGTAGGGGGACAGGGGGCTCGGCTGAGCAGTTCTTC	CSAVGRGTGGSAEQFF
TRBV5-1	many	TRBJ1-2	-	TGCGCCAGCAGCCTGGCACCAAGAACCTCCAGCTATGGCTACACCTTC	CASSLAPRTSSYGYTF
TRBV3-1	few	TRBJ2-7	-	TGTGCCAGCAGCCAAGATTTGGCGCGGCCCTACGAGCAGTACTTC	CASSQDLARPYEQYF
TRBV12-5	few	TRBJ2-1	TRBD2	TGTGCTAGTGGTCCCCCGGGGGTAGCGGGGTGGAATGAGCAGTTCTTC	CASGPPGVAGWNEQFF
TRBV29-1	many	TRBJ1-2	-	TGCAGCGTTGACCGAGGGGGTGGCTACACCTTC	CSVDRGGGYTF
TRBV7-8	many	TRBJ2-6	-	TGTGCCAGCAGCCTAGGGCGAGGGGGTCTATCTGGGGCCAACGTCCTGACTTTC	CASSLGRGGLSGANVLTF
TRBV4-1	few	TRBJ1-5	-	TGCGCCAGCAGCCAAGCGTTATCATGGGAGGAAGAGAGCAATCAGCCCCAGCATTTT	CASSQALSWEEESNQPQHF
TRBV18	few	TRBJ2-7	TRBD2	TGTGCCAGCTCACCACCGTACAGCGGGGGGGCGGACGAGCAGTACTTC	CASSPPYSGGADEQYF
TRBV12-3/TRBV12-4	many	TRBJ2-2	TRBD1	TGTGCCGGGCGACAGGGGACCGGGGAGCTGTTTTTT	CAGRQGTGELFF
TRBV20-1	many	TRBJ1-4	-	TGCAGTGCTAGAGATGGGGCCAGGAGTAATGAAAAACTGTTTTTT	CSARDGARSNEKLFF
TRBV12-3/TRBV12-4	many	TRBJ2-3	TRBD1	TGTGCCAGCAGCCCCCCACCCCTGGGGACAGGGGGAGATACGCAGTATTTT	CASSPPPLGTGGDTQYF
TRBV6-6	many	TRBJ2-2	TRBD2	TGTGCCAGCAGACCTAGCGGGAGCGGCGGGGAGCTGTTTTTT	CASRPSGSGGELFF
TRBV3-1	many	TRBJ2-7	-	TGTGCCAGCAGCAACAGGGCGGACGAGCAGTACTTC	CASSNRADEQYF
TRBV27	many	TRBJ2-1	TRBD2	TGTGCCAGCAGTTTAGGGTCTAGCGGGCTGAATGAGCAGTTCTTC	CASSLGSSGLNEQFF
TRBV7-9	-	TRBJ2-1	-	TGTGCCAGCAGCACCGAGGCGACGCAGTTCTTC	CASSTEATQFF
TRBV20-1	many	TRBJ2-7	TRBD2	TGCAGTGCTTGGGATGTAACTAGCGATACTTACGAGCAGTACTTC	CSAWDVTSDTYEQYF
TRBV2	many	TRBJ2-5	-	TGTGCCAGCAAGGAAGACCAAGAGACCCAGTACTTC	CASKEDQETQYF
TRBV20-1	-	TRBJ1-6	-	TGCAGTGCTAGACAGGCGGGGGGATCACCCCTCCACTTT	CSARQAGGSPLHF
TRBV6-1	many	TRBJ2-7	-	TGTGCCAGCAGATCGGGGGCCCCCTACGAGCAGTACTTC	CASRSGAPYEQYF
TRBV28	few	TRBJ2-7	-	TGTGCCAGCAGTTCCCTATCGGAGCTCTACGAGCAGTACTTC	CASSSLSELYEQYF
TRBV20-1	many	TRBJ1-2	-	TGCAGTGCTAGAGCTCGCGGGAATTACAACTATGGCTACACCTTC	CSARARGNYNYGYTF